One and the same sample provided the 5 T cell receptor beta chains below, sequenced in a study of Graves' ophthalmopathy and Graves' hyperthyroidism (dated by TCRdb to 2016 to 2018). Reads for this sample came from an Illumina HiSeq 2000. For repertoire sequencing, TCR beta CDR3 regions were amplified from RNA transcripts. A first-round RT-PCR used HTBI primers with the Qiagen OneStep RT-PCR kit, followed by a second-round multiplex PCR, size selection and purification. TCRdb handled the public reads itself, with Q25 trimming in fastp and clone calling in MiXCR, and kept productive beta chains. Identical CDR3 protein sequences are pooled into one entry, listed with their most common genes and DNA. This sample comprises around 600,000 distinct CDR3 sequences, roughly 39% of them detected only once. The ten largest clonotypes hold more than 2.5% of the sample. Sample: peripheral blood. These receptors were collected from an adult man with Graves' ophthalmopathy.

In this sample, this clonotype turned up many times. This chain uses TRBV9 with TRBJ1-2; no firm D call. Germline V gene lookup returns CDR1 SGDLS and CDR2 YYNGEE. The CDR3 is made up of 14 amino acids. V was clipped by 4 bases and J by 4 bases, with 14 bases between them. CDR3 in amino acids: CASSSRVGSYGYTF. In nucleotides, the CDR3 is TGTGCCAGCAGCTCCCGGGTGGGGAGCTATGGCTACACCTTC.

The V and J genes are TRBV10-3 and TRBJ1-1; 9 nucleotides align to TRBD1. V was clipped by 10 bases and J by 6 bases; unmatched bases: 18. This CDR3 has 16 residues. CDR1 and CDR2 from the germline V gene are ENHRY and SYGVKD. The CDR3 DNA is TGTGCCAGCTCACCGGGACAGGGTCTCGGGGACGCTGAAGCTTTCTTT. This translates into CASSPGQGLGDAEAFF.

The table lists this clonotype with a count of one. The rearrangement joins TRBV15 to TRBJ2-7, with no clear D. The CDR3 consists of 14 residues. The germline V and J ends were trimmed by 0 bases and 5 bases, with 11 bases remaining between them. In germline, CDR1 is LNHNV, CDR2 YYDKDF (reference sequence). This chain's CDR3 is CATSRDRQAHEQYF. The CDR3 DNA reads TGTGCCACCAGCAGAGATCGGCAGGCCCACGAGCAGTACTTC. Based on the CDR3 plus reference TRBV15 and TRBJ2-7, the full variable domain is DAMVIQNPRYQVTQFGKPVTLSCSQTLNHNVMYWYQQKSSQAPKLLFHYYDKDFNNEADTPDNFQSRRPNTSFCFLDIRSPGLGDTAMYLCATSRDRQAHEQYFGPGTRLTVT.

There are many counts of this clonotype. The chain carries TRBV20-1 and TRBJ1-2; no clear D. Germline CDR1 reads DFQATT; CDR2 reads SNEGSKA (reference sequence). CDR3 length: 13 amino acids. The V gene lost 3 bases and the J gene lost 1 base, with 9 bases spanning the gap. CDR3 coding DNA: TGCAGTGCTAGCGGTCACTTTAACTATGGCTACACCTTC. Protein: CSASGHFNYGYTF.

V is TRBV24-1 and J is TRBJ2-1, with 8 bases fitting TRBD2. This CDR3 has 15 amino acids. The germline gives CDR1 KGHDR, CDR2 SFDVKD. V shed 2 bases, J shed 4 bases, and the junction held 3 bases outside the gene matches. The CDR3 here is CATSDYSGAYNEQFF. Written as DNA, the CDR3 is TGTGCCACCAGTGATTATAGCGGGGCATACAATGAGCAGTTCTTC.